Listed below are T cell receptor beta chains from one sample, sequenced in a study of shared clonotypes between healthy human individuals. The protocol was immunoSEQ multiplex PCR, while the TCRdb copy is restricted to in-frame clones and leaves out a portion. The sample yields 1,400,000 or so clones, roughly 98.5% seen once. The specimen sequenced was naive CD4+ T cells sorted from blood. These receptors were collected from a man aged 30-40 years in good health. The CDR3 runs from the conserved cysteine through the conserved F or W. D genes are given only for firm matches. The listing skips clone size in some rows; elsewhere it reads once, few, many or a size class.

>.|TRBJ2-5|.|TRBV5-1
CASSLAPAGGQETQYF
TGCGCCAGCAGCTTGGCCCCTGCTGGGGGGCAAGAGACCCAGTACTTC
>TRBD1|TRBJ2-7|.|TRBV19
CASKPGTGIYEQYF
TGTGCCAGTAAACCGGGGACAGGGATCTATGAGCAGTACTTC
>.|TRBJ2-2|.|TRBV7-8
CASSLLVGRHGTGELFF
TGTGCCAGCAGCTTGCTCGTTGGACGGCACGGGACCGGGGAGCTGTTTTTT
>.|TRBJ2-5|.|TRBV20-1
CSALTQETQYF
TGCAGTGCTCTAACACAAGAGACCCAGTACTTC
>.|TRBJ2-2|.|TRBV10-1
CASREDTNTGELFF
TGCGCCAGCAGGGAGGACACAAACACCGGGGAGCTGTTTTTT
>TRBD2|TRBJ2-1|.|TRBV13
CASSTGTSGNEQFF
TGTGCCAGCAGTACCGGGACTAGCGGCAATGAGCAGTTCTTC
>.|TRBJ2-1|.|TRBV28
CASIPSPLYSYNEQFF
TGTGCCAGCATCCCTTCCCCCTTGTACTCCTACAATGAGCAGTTCTTC
>.|TRBJ1-5|.|TRBV18
CASSPPGSGYSNQPQHF
TGTGCCAGCTCACCACCGGGCTCGGGTTATAGCAATCAGCCCCAGCATTTT
>TRBD2|TRBJ2-7|.|TRBV2
CASSDPLAGDEQYF
TGTGCCAGCAGTGACCCACTAGCGGGAGACGAGCAGTACTTC
>.|TRBJ2-1|.|TRBV20-1
CSARRDNEQFF
TGCAGTGCTAGAAGGGACAATGAGCAGTTCTTC
>.|TRBJ2-7|.|TRBV28
CASSSGEVSGEQYF
TGTGCCAGCAGTTCCGGGGAGGTCTCAGGGGAGCAGTACTTC
>.|TRBJ2-1|.|TRBV11-2
CASSLEDSYNEQFF
TGTGCCAGCAGCTTAGAGGACTCCTACAATGAGCAGTTCTTC
>.|TRBJ2-5|.|TRBV11-2
CASSFSSGVETQYF
TGTGCCAGCAGCTTTTCGTCCGGGGTCGAGACCCAGTACTTC
>TRBD1|TRBJ1-2|.|TRBV2
CASSGQGVNYGYTF
TGTGCCAGCAGTGGACAGGGGGTCAACTATGGCTACACCTTC
>.|TRBJ2-2|.|TRBV21-1
CASRRQGSNTGELFF
TGTGCCAGCAGAAGACAGGGATCGAACACCGGGGAGCTGTTTTTT
>TRBD2|TRBJ2-3|once|TRBV6-1
CASSEALAGVTQYF
TGTGCCAGCAGTGAAGCTCTAGCGGGAGTTACGCAGTATTTT
>.|TRBJ2-7|.|TRBV6-9
CASRKVYEQYF
TGTGCCAGCAGGAAAGTCTACGAGCAGTACTTC
>.|TRBJ1-1|.|TRBV5-6
CASSGRQVRNTEAFF
TGTGCCAGCAGCGGGAGACAGGTTCGGAACACTGAAGCTTTCTTT
>.|TRBJ2-5|.|TRBV15
CATRSSGGRQETQYF
TGTGCCACCAGGAGTAGCGGTGGTAGGCAAGAGACCCAGTACTTC
>.|TRBJ2-7|.|TRBV5-5
CASSLRSVSYEQYF
TGTGCCAGCAGCTTGAGGAGTGTCTCCTACGAGCAGTACTTC
>.|TRBJ2-3|.|TRBV9
CASSVLGDGTDTQYF
TGTGCCAGCAGCGTACTGGGCGACGGCACAGATACGCAGTATTTT
>.|TRBJ1-3|once|TRBV5-4
CASKSGNTIYF
TGTGCCAGCAAGTCTGGAAACACCATATATTTT
>.|TRBJ2-7|.|TRBV6-1
CAGGRGFLEQYF
TGTGCCGGCGGCAGAGGCTTTTTAGAGCAGTACTTC
>.|TRBJ2-5|.|TRBV29-1
CSARSGGSRETQYF
TGCAGCGCACGATCCGGGGGTAGCCGGGAGACCCAGTACTTC
>TRBD2|TRBJ2-3|.|TRBV19
CASSLGLATDTQYF
TGTGCCAGTAGTCTAGGACTAGCGACAGATACGCAGTATTTT
>TRBD2|TRBJ2-3|.|TRBV5-1
CASSSGLAGGNPSTDTQYF
TGCGCCAGCAGCTCGGGACTAGCGGGAGGTAATCCTAGCACAGATACGCAGTATTTT
>.|TRBJ1-1|.|TRBV19
CASTVGRGASTEAFF
TGTGCCAGTACCGTTGGTCGGGGGGCAAGCACTGAAGCTTTCTTT
>.|TRBJ2-3|.|TRBV21-1
CASSKGLETDTQYF
TGTGCCAGCAGCAAAGGGCTAGAGACAGATACGCAGTATTTT
>TRBD1|TRBJ2-1|.|TRBV19
CASSIGKDRETNNEQFF
TGTGCCAGTAGTATAGGAAAGGACAGGGAAACGAACAATGAGCAGTTCTTC
>TRBD2|TRBJ2-2|.|TRBV18
CASSPSGTTGELFF
TGTGCCAGCTCACCGAGCGGGACCACCGGGGAGCTGTTTTTT
>.|TRBJ2-3|.|TRBV6-1
CATRLPSTDTQYF
TGTGCCACCCGACTACCTAGCACAGATACGCAGTATTTT
>.|TRBJ2-2|.|TRBV5-6
CASSPEMNTGELFF
TGTGCCAGCAGCCCAGAAATGAACACCGGGGAGCTGTTTTTT
>TRBD2|TRBJ2-7|.|TRBV9
CASSVGGTSGNYEQYF
TGTGCCAGCAGCGTAGGAGGGACTAGCGGTAACTACGAGCAGTACTTC
>.|TRBJ2-6|.|TRBV5-4
CASSPHGSGANVLTF
TGTGCCAGCAGCCCCCACGGGTCTGGGGCCAACGTCCTGACTTTC
>TRBD2|TRBJ2-3|.|TRBV19
CATRTSGNTDTQYF
TGTGCCACCAGGACTAGCGGGAACACAGATACGCAGTATTTT
>TRBD1|TRBJ1-3|.|TRBV7-2
CASSPGTDSGNTIYF
TGTGCCAGCAGCCCGGGGACAGACTCTGGAAACACCATATATTTT
>.|TRBJ2-7|once|TRBV6-5
CASRPGRSSYEQYF
TGTGCCAGCAGACCCGGACGGAGCTCCTACGAGCAGTACTTC
>.|TRBJ2-3|.|TRBV5-8
CASSFSGATGDTQYF
TGTGCCAGCAGCTTCTCGGGGGCCACAGGGGATACGCAGTATTTT
>.|TRBJ1-5|.|TRBV28
CASSFVGGLGDSNQPQHF
TGTGCCAGCAGTTTTGTAGGAGGCCTAGGAGATAGCAATCAGCCCCAGCATTTT
>.|TRBJ1-5|.|TRBV7-2
CASSLVGEQPQHF
TGTGCCAGCAGCTTAGTGGGGGAACAGCCCCAGCATTTT
>.|TRBJ2-7|.|TRBV19
CASSLQVTYEQYF
TGTGCCAGTAGCTTACAGGTAACCTACGAGCAGTACTTC
>.|TRBJ2-3|.|TRBV6-5
CASNDLTGPDTQYF
TGTGCCAGCAACGACCTGACAGGCCCAGATACGCAGTATTTT
>.|TRBJ1-1|.|TRBV7-2
CASSFQRGDTEAFF
TGTGCCAGCAGCTTCCAGAGAGGGGACACTGAAGCTTTCTTT
>.|TRBJ2-3|.|TRBV29-1
CSVEGTDNTDTQYF
TGCAGCGTTGAGGGTACAGACAACACAGATACGCAGTATTTT
>TRBD1|TRBJ2-2|.|TRBV29-1
CSVRTGEGPGELFF
TGCAGCGTCCGGACAGGGGAAGGGCCCGGGGAGCTGTTTTTT
>.|TRBJ2-7|.|TRBV4-3
CASSQQTGAEQYF
TGCGCCAGCAGCCAACAGACCGGGGCCGAGCAGTACTTC
>.|TRBJ2-1|.|TRBV6-1
CASIPSGLAPNEQFF
TGTGCCAGCATTCCCTCGGGCCTCGCACCTAATGAGCAGTTCTTC
>.|TRBJ1-2|once|TRBV18
CASSPRRGEYGYTF
TGTGCCAGCTCACCCCGGCGGGGGGAGTATGGCTACACCTTC
>.|TRBJ2-5|.|TRBV19
CASSIRPLRDSQETQYF
TGTGCCAGTAGTATCCGACCCCTGCGGGACAGTCAAGAGACCCAGTACTTC
>.|TRBJ1-4|.|TRBV2
CASSTGGLDEKLFF
TGTGCCAGCAGTACAGGCGGGCTGGATGAAAAACTGTTTTTT
>.|TRBJ2-5|once|TRBV5-4
CASSFPSEETQYF
TGTGCCAGCAGCTTCCCGAGCGAAGAGACCCAGTACTTC
>.|TRBJ2-5|once|TRBV30
CAWSVRQQETQYF
TGTGCCTGGAGTGTAAGACAGCAAGAGACCCAGTACTTC